This entry is about one TCR beta chain. The method was immunoSEQ multiplex PCR; TCRdb's version includes in-frame clones alone and lacks a portion of them. The profile covers roughly 310,000 clones, with 88% appearing a single time and 4% taken by the ten largest. This sample is part of a study of blood T cell repertoires in COVID-19. CDR3 length equals 15 residues. The junction had 7 bases not matched to a gene; V was cut back by 5 bases and J by 4 bases. The germline V gene encodes CDR1 SEHNR and CDR2 FQNEAQ (reference sequence). This receptor was identified in a woman in her fifties or sixties with active or convalescent COVID-19. The chain couples TRBV7-9 to TRBJ1-1; 10 bases match TRBD1. The sample comprised peripheral blood. The CDR3, as DNA: TGTGCCAGCAGCCCGGGACAGGGGTTTGTCACTGAAGCTTTCTTT. Its protein product is CASSPGQGFVTEAFF.